The rows below give T cell receptor beta chains drawn from one sample of a study of T cell changes during pregnancy in multiple sclerosis. Clones were read by immunoSEQ multiplex PCR, and TCRdb kept only the in-frame ones, dropping some. The table shows some 80,000 clones, with around 90% occurring only once. The sequenced sample was peripheral blood, obtained before pregnancy. These receptors were taken from a female donor with multiple sclerosis, enrolled in a pregnancy study. CDR3s include the opening cysteine and the closing phenylalanine or tryptophan. A D gene is named only where the DNA matches it firmly. Size is omitted from some rows. Given values are once, few, many or a class for expanded clones.

>TRBV18|NA|TRBJ1-1|NA
TGTGCCAGCTCACCACTTTCCTCGGGATATATGAACACTGAAGCTTTCTTT
CASSPLSSGYMNTEAFF
>TRBV28|NA|TRBJ1-1|NA
TGTGCCAGCACCCCTAAAGGGAGGCAGACCACTGAAGCTTTCTTT
CASTPKGRQTTEAFF
>TRBV19|TRBD1|TRBJ1-1|once
TGTGCCAGCAGGAGGCAGGTGACAGGGATCACTGAAGCTTTCTTT
CASRRQVTGITEAFF
>TRBV5-1|NA|TRBJ1-1|NA
TGCGCCAGCAGCTTGGTTAGGAGGAACACTGAAGCTTTCTTT
CASSLVRRNTEAFF
>TRBV29-1|TRBD1|TRBJ2-7|NA
TGCAGCGTTGAAGATCTTAGGGGGACAGGGATCTACGAGCAGTACTTC
CSVEDLRGTGIYEQYF
>TRBV5-3|NA|TRBJ2-6|NA
TGTGCCAGAAGCTCGCCACTCCGGAGGGGGCTGTTTGGGGCCAACGTCCTGACTTTC
CARSSPLRRGLFGANVLTF
>TRBV5-1|NA|TRBJ1-2|NA
TGCGCCAGCAGCACCATGGACAGATCCTATGGCTACACCTTC
CASSTMDRSYGYTF
>TRBV5-6|NA|TRBJ1-3|NA
TGTGCCAGCAGCTTCATAGACTTTGGAAACACCATATATTTT
CASSFIDFGNTIYF
>TRBV9|NA|TRBJ2-3|NA
TGTGCCAGCAGCGTAGGAGTCAATGTAGGCACAGATACGCAGTATTTT
CASSVGVNVGTDTQYF
>TRBV7-2|TRBD2|TRBJ2-7|NA
TGTGCCAGCAGCTTAGGGGGACTAATTCACGAGCAGTACTTC
CASSLGGLIHEQYF
>TRBV4-3|NA|TRBJ2-5|NA
TGCGCCAGCAGCCAAGAGACGGGGAGTTGGGAGACCCAGTACTTC
CASSQETGSWETQYF
>TRBV27|TRBD2|TRBJ2-7|NA
TGTGCCAGCAGTCCCCGGATCCCCCCCCCGACTAGCGGGAGGCTCTACGAGCAGTACTTC
CASSPRIPPPTSGRLYEQYF
>TRBV5-1|TRBD2|TRBJ2-3|once
TGCGCCAGCAGCGGACTAGCGGGAGAGGCAGATACGCAGTATTTT
CASSGLAGEADTQYF
>TRBV28|NA|TRBJ2-7|NA
TGTGCCAGCAGTTCCCAGCGGGCCCGGTACGAGCAGTACTTC
CASSSQRARYEQYF
>TRBV28|NA|TRBJ2-5|NA
TGTGCCTCCCACGTGGCCTGGCGGGCAGAGACCCAGTACTTC
CASHVAWRAETQYF
>TRBV29-1|TRBD1|TRBJ1-2|once
TGCAGCGTTGGAAAGTTAAGGGGGCGGGACTATGGCTACACCTTC
CSVGKLRGRDYGYTF
>TRBV7-2|TRBD2|TRBJ2-1|NA
TGTGCCAGCAGCCATCTAGGGGTTGGCGGGAGGTCCTACAATGAGCAGTTCTTC
CASSHLGVGGRSYNEQFF
>TRBV6-6|NA|TRBJ1-1|NA
TGTGCCAGCAGCCCCTCAGTGAACACTGAAGCTTTCTTT
CASSPSVNTEAFF
>TRBV30|NA|TRBJ1-4|NA
TGTGCCTGGAGTGTATTCGGTTTGGGAGAAGGAAAACTGTTTTTT
CAWSVFGLGEGKLFF
>TRBV5-4|TRBD1|TRBJ1-1|NA
TGTGCCAGCAGCTTGGGTCCCCCGGGACAGGGATATAACACTGAAGCTTTCTTT
CASSLGPPGQGYNTEAFF
>TRBV29-1|TRBD2|TRBJ2-1|NA
TGCAGCGTTGATGGAGAAGTGACAGGAACTAGACTAGCGCAAGTGACCTACAATGAGCAGTTCTTC
CSVDGEVTGTRLAQVTYNEQFF
>TRBV5-4|NA|TRBJ2-5|NA
TGTGCCAGCAGCTCGGACACTGGACAAGAGACCCAGTACTTC
CASSSDTGQETQYF
>TRBV7-6|NA|TRBJ2-3|NA
TGTGCCAGCAGCTTAGACCCCCGGGGCACAGATACGCAGTATTTT
CASSLDPRGTDTQYF